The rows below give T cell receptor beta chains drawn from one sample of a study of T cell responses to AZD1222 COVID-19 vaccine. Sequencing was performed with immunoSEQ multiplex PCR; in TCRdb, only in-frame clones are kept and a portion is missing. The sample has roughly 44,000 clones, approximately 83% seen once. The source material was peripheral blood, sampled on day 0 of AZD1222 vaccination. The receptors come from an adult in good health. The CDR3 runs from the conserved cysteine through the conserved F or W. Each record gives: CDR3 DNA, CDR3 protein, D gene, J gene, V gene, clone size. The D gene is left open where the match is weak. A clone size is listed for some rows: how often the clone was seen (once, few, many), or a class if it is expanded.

cdr3_nt: TGTGCCAGCAGCTCCGGACAAGCCACAGATACGCAGTATTTT
cdr3_aa: CASSSGQATDTQYF
d_call: NA
j_call: TRBJ2-3
v_call: TRBV7-9
clone_size: once

cdr3_nt: TGTGCCAGCAGCCGCCTCGAAGAGAACACTGAAGCTTTCTTT
cdr3_aa: CASSRLEENTEAFF
d_call: NA
j_call: TRBJ1-1
v_call: TRBV6-5
clone_size: NA

cdr3_nt: TGTGCCAGCAGCCCTACCGGACAGGGGATTCAGCCCCAGCATTTT
cdr3_aa: CASSPTGQGIQPQHF
d_call: TRBD1
j_call: TRBJ1-5
v_call: TRBV7-2
clone_size: NA

cdr3_nt: TGCGCCAGCAGCTTGGGGACAGGGACTGGAAACACCATATATTTT
cdr3_aa: CASSLGTGTGNTIYF
d_call: TRBD1
j_call: TRBJ1-3
v_call: TRBV5-1
clone_size: NA

cdr3_nt: TGTGCCATCAGGGTAGGGGGCGATTCACGCTACACCTTC
cdr3_aa: CAIRVGGDSRYTF
d_call: TRBD1
j_call: TRBJ1-2
v_call: TRBV10-3
clone_size: NA

cdr3_nt: TGCGCCAGCAGCCAAGACATCTATAATTCACCCCTCCACTTT
cdr3_aa: CASSQDIYNSPLHF
d_call: NA
j_call: TRBJ1-6
v_call: TRBV4-3
clone_size: once

cdr3_nt: TGTGCCAGCAGCTGGGGACTGGAGTCCGATACGCAGTATTTT
cdr3_aa: CASSWGLESDTQYF
d_call: NA
j_call: TRBJ2-3
v_call: TRBV11-1
clone_size: NA

cdr3_nt: TGTGCCAGCAGCGTAGGGCCAGGGGCCACCCAAAATGAAAAACTGTTTTTT
cdr3_aa: CASSVGPGATQNEKLFF
d_call: NA
j_call: TRBJ1-4
v_call: TRBV9
clone_size: NA

cdr3_nt: TGTGCCAGCAGTTTAATCCACAATGAGCAGTTCTTC
cdr3_aa: CASSLIHNEQFF
d_call: NA
j_call: TRBJ2-1
v_call: TRBV12-3/TRBV12-4
clone_size: NA

cdr3_nt: TGTGCCAGCTCACCGCGAGGGATCTCTGGGGCCAACGTCCTGACTTTC
cdr3_aa: CASSPRGISGANVLTF
d_call: NA
j_call: TRBJ2-6
v_call: TRBV18
clone_size: once

cdr3_nt: TGCGCCAGCTCAGGGGCTAGCGGCACAGATACGCAGTATTTT
cdr3_aa: CASSGASGTDTQYF
d_call: NA
j_call: TRBJ2-3
v_call: TRBV5-1
clone_size: NA

cdr3_nt: TGTGCCAGCAGCTTTCTTGGTCGGTTCTACAATGAGCAGTTCTTC
cdr3_aa: CASSFLGRFYNEQFF
d_call: NA
j_call: TRBJ2-1
v_call: TRBV7-2
clone_size: NA

cdr3_nt: TGTGCCAGCGCGAGACTGAGCACAGATACGCAGTATTTT
cdr3_aa: CASARLSTDTQYF
d_call: NA
j_call: TRBJ2-3
v_call: TRBV9
clone_size: NA

cdr3_nt: TGTGCCAGCAGTTCCCGAGGGGGGGCGGAGGAAAAACTGTTTTTT
cdr3_aa: CASSSRGGAEEKLFF
d_call: NA
j_call: TRBJ1-4
v_call: TRBV6-5
clone_size: NA

cdr3_nt: TGTGCCTGGAGTGTATCGGGGGTCGGGGGCGAGCAGTACTTC
cdr3_aa: CAWSVSGVGGEQYF
d_call: NA
j_call: TRBJ2-7
v_call: TRBV30
clone_size: NA

cdr3_nt: TGTGCCAGCAGTTCCAACGACAGGGGCAGGTCCCTCCACTTT
cdr3_aa: CASSSNDRGRSLHF
d_call: TRBD1
j_call: TRBJ1-6
v_call: TRBV6-5
clone_size: NA

cdr3_nt: TGTGCCAGCCGAACCTCGGCCTACACCGGGGAGCTGTTTTTT
cdr3_aa: CASRTSAYTGELFF
d_call: NA
j_call: TRBJ2-2
v_call: TRBV6-5
clone_size: NA

cdr3_nt: TGTGCCAGCAGTTTAAACCTCGGGACTAGCGGAAACAATGAGCAGTTCTTC
cdr3_aa: CASSLNLGTSGNNEQFF
d_call: TRBD2
j_call: TRBJ2-1
v_call: TRBV28
clone_size: few

cdr3_nt: TGTGCCAGCAGTGAAGCGAGGCATGAATATAGCAATCAGCCCCAGCATTTT
cdr3_aa: CASSEARHEYSNQPQHF
d_call: NA
j_call: TRBJ1-5
v_call: TRBV2
clone_size: NA

cdr3_nt: TGTGCCAGCACCGCTCAATTCTCTGGAAACACCATATATTTT
cdr3_aa: CASTAQFSGNTIYF
d_call: NA
j_call: TRBJ1-3
v_call: TRBV2
clone_size: NA